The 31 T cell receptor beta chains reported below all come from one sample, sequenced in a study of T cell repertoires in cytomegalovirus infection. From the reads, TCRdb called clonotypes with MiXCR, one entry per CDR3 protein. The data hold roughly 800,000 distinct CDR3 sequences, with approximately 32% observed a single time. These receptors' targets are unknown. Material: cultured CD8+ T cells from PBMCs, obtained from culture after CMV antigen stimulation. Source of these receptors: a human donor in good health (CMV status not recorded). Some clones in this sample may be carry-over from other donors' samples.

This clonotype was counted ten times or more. The CDR3 here is CASSTPGQGAYEQYF. DNA of the CDR3: TGTGCCAGCAGCACTCCGGGACAGGGCGCCTACGAGCAGTACTTC. The V and J genes are TRBV7-2 and TRBJ2-7; TRBD1 agrees at 9 bases. CDR3 length: 15 residues. CDR1 is SGHTA and CDR2 is FQGNSA in the germline V gene. V shed 5 bases, J shed 2 bases, and the junction held 7 bases outside the gene matches.

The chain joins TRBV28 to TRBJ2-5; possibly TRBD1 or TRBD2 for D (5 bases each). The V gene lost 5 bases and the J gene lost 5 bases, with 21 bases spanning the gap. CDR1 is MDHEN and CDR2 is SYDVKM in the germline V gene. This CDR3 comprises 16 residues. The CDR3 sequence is CASSPLGATGWETQYF. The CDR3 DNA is TGTGCCAGCAGTCCGCTCGGGGCCACCGGTTGGGAGACCCAGTACTTC.

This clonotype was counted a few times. The CDR3: CAALGGANVLTF. CDR3 DNA: TGTGCCGCCCTAGGGGGGGCCAACGTCCTGACTTTC. This sequence joins TRBV6-1 and TRBJ2-6; D remains unclear. The CDR3 runs to 12 residues. CDR1 and CDR2 (germline): MNHNS, SASEGT. The V gene lost 11 bases and the J gene lost 4 bases, with 9 bases spanning the gap.

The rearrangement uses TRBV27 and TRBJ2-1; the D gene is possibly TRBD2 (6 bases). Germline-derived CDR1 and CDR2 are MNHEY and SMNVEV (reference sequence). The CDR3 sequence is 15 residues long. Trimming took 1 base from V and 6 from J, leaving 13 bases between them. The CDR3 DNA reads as TGTGCCAGCAGTTTATTGGGCGGGGAGCCCAATGAGCAGTTCTTC. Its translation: CASSLLGGEPNEQFF.

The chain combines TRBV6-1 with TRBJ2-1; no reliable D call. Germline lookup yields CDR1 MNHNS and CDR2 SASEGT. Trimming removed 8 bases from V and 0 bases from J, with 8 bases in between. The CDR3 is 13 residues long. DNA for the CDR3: TGTGCCAGCGGCTACAGCTCCTACAATGAGCAGTTCTTC. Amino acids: CASGYSSYNEQFF.

CDR3 bases: TGTGCCAGCTCACCAGATCCACGGGGGGCCGGGGAGCTGTTTTTT. Encoded protein: CASSPDPRGAGELFF. This sequence joins TRBV18 and TRBJ2-2; TRBD2 matches at 7 bases. The germline gives CDR1 KGHSH, CDR2 LQKENI. J gave up 6 bases and V 2 bases, and 6 bases lay outside the gene matches. The CDR3 sequence is 15 residues long.

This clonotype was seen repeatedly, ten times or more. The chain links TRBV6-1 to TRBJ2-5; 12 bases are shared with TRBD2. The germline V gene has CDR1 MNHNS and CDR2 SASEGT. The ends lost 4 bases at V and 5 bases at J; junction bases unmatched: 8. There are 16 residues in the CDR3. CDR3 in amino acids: CASSVASGGVGETQYF. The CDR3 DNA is TGTGCCAGCAGTGTCGCTAGCGGGGGGGTTGGTGAGACCCAGTACTTC.

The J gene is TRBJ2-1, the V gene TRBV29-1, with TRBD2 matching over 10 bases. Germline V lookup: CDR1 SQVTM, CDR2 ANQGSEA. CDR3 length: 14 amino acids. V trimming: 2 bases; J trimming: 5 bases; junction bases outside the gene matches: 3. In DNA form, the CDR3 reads TGCAGCGTTGAACCAGCGGGGGGGCACAATGAGCAGTTCTTC. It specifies CSVEPAGGHNEQFF.

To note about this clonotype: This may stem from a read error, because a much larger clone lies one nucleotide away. CDR3 in amino acids: CASSLTHNEQFF. DNA for the CDR3: TGTGCCAGCAGCTTGACCCACAATGAGCAGTTCTTC. The gene calls are TRBV5-6 and TRBJ2-1, with D unclear. The CDR3 spans 12 residues. Germline values: CDR1 SGHDT, CDR2 YYEEEE. Trimming removed 1 base from V and 5 bases from J, with 4 bases in between. Drawing the rest from reference TRBV5-6 and TRBJ2-1, the complete variable domain is DAGVTQSPTHLIKTRGQQVTLRCSPKSGHDTVSWYQQALGQGPQFIFQYYEEEERQRGNFPDRFSGHQFPNYSSELNVNALLLGDSALYLCASSLTHNEQFFGPGTRLTVL.

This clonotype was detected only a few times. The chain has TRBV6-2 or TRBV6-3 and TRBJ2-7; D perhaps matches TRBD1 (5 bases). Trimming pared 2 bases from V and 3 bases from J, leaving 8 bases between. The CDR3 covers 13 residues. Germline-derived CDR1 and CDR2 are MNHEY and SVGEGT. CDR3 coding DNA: TGTGCCAGCAGTTACGGGGCTAACTACGAGCAGTACGTC. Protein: CASSYGANYEQYV.

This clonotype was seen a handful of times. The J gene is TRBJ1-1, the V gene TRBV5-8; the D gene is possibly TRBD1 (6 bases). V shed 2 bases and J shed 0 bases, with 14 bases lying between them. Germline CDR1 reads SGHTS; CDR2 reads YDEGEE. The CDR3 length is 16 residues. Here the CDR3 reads CASSFPPQGMNTEAFF. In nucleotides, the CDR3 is TGTGCCAGCAGCTTCCCCCCACAGGGCATGAACACTGAAGCTTTCTTT.

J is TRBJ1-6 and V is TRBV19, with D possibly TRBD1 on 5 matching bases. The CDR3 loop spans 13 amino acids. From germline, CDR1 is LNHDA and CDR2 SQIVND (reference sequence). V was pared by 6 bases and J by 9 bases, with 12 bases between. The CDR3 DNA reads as TGTGCCAGTAGAACCCCGGGGCTTTCACCCCTCCACTTT. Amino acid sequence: CASRTPGLSPLHF. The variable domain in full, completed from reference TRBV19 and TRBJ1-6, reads DGGITQSPKYLFRKEGQNVTLSCEQNLNHDAMYWYRQDPGQGLRLIYYSQIVNDFQKGDIAEGYSVSREKKESFPLTVTSAQKNPTAFYLCASRTPGLSPLHFGNGTRLTVT.

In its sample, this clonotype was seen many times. The CDR3 DNA sequence: TGTGCCAGCAGCTTAGTAGCGGGGGGCCGAGGGGAGACCCAGTACTTC. It is translated as CASSLVAGGRGETQYF. V gene TRBV7-2 combines with J gene TRBJ2-5; 10 bases map to TRBD2. Germline lookup yields CDR1 SGHTA and CDR2 FQGNSA. V was clipped by 1 base and J by 5 bases; unmatched bases: 7. The length of the CDR3 is 16 residues.

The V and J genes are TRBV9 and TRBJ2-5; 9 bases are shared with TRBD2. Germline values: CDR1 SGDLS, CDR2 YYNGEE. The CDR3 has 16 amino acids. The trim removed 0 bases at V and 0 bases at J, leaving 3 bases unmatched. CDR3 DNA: TGTGCCAGCAGCGTAGAAGGCGGGGGGGACCAAGAGACCCAGTACTTC. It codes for CASSVEGGGDQETQYF. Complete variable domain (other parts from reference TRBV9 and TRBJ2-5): DSGVTQTPKHLITATGQRVTLRCSPRSGDLSVYWYQQSLDQGLQFLIQYYNGEERAKGNILERFSAQQFPDLHSELNLSSLELGDSALYFCASSVEGGGDQETQYFGPGTRLLVL.

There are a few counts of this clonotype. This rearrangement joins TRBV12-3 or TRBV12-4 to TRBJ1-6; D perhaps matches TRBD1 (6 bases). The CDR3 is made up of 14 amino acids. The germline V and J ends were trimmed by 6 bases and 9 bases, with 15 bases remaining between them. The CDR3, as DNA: TGTGCCAGCAGACTCCGGGACACCTTTTCACCCCTCCACTTT. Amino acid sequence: CASRLRDTFSPLHF.

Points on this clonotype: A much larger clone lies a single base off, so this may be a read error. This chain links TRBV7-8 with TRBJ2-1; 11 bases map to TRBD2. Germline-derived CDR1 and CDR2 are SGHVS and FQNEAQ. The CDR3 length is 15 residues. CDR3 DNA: TGTGCCAGGAGCTCAACTAGCGGGGGAGACAATGAGCAGTTCTTC. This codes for CARSSTSGGDNEQFF.

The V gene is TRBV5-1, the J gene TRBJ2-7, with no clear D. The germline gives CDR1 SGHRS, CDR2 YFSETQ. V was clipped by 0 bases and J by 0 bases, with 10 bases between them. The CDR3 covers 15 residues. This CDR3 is CASSLAGSHSYEQYF. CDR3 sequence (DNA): TGCGCCAGCAGCTTGGCTGGTTCCCACTCCTACGAGCAGTACTTC.

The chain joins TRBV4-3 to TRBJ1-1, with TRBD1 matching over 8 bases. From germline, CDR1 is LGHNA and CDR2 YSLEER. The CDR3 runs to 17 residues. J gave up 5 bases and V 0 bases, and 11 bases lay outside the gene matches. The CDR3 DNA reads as TGCGCCAGCAGCCAAGATATAAGGGACAGGAGAGGTACTGAAGCTTTCTTT. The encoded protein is CASSQDIRDRRGTEAFF.

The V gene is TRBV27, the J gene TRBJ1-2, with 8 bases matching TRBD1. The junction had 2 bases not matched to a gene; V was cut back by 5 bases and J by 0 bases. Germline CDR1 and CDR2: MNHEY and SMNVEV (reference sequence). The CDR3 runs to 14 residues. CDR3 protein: CASSRQGPNYGYTF. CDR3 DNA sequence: TGTGCCAGCAGTCGACAGGGGCCTAACTATGGCTACACCTTC.

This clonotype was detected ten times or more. The CDR3 loop reads CASSPRSPGQTSTDTQYF. The CDR3 nucleotides are TGTGCCAGCAGCCCGCGATCGCCGGGACAAACAAGCACAGATACGCAGTATTTT. This chain uses TRBV7-9 with TRBJ2-3; the D gene is possibly TRBD1 (6 bases). Germline V gene sequence: CDR1 SEHNR, CDR2 FQNEAQ (reference sequence). Trimming removed 5 bases from V and 0 bases from J, with 21 bases in between. The CDR3 spans 18 residues.

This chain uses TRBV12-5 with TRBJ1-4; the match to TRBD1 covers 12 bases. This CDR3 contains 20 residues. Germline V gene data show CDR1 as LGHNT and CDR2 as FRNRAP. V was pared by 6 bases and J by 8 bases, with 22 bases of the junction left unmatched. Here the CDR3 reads CASGIRSLGTGGSASEKLFF. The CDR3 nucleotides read TGTGCTAGTGGGATACGAAGCCTCGGGACAGGGGGCTCGGCTTCCGAAAAACTGTTTTTT.

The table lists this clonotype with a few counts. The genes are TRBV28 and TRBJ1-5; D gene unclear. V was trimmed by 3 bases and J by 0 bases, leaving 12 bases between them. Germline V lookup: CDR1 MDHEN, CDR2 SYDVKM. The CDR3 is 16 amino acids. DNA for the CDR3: TGTGCCAGCAGTTTGTTTTTAGGTGGTAGCAATCAGCCCCAGCATTTT. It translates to CASSLFLGGSNQPQHF.

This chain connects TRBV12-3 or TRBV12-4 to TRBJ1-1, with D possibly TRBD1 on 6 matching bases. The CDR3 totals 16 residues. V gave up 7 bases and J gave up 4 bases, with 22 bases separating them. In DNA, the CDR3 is TGTGCCAGCACCATTCGACCACCAGGGGTTGGCACTGAAGCTTTCTTT. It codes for CASTIRPPGVGTEAFF.

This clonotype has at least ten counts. CDR3 sequence reads: CASSIKGAFHQPQHF. CDR3 sequence (DNA): TGTGCCAGTAGTATTAAGGGGGCTTTTCATCAGCCCCAGCATTTT. The rearrangement joins TRBV19 to TRBJ1-5; 7 positions agree with TRBD1. Germline V gene data show CDR1 as LNHDA and CDR2 as SQIVND (reference sequence). This CDR3 is 15 amino acids long. J lost 5 bases, V lost 3 bases, and 7 bases had no gene match.

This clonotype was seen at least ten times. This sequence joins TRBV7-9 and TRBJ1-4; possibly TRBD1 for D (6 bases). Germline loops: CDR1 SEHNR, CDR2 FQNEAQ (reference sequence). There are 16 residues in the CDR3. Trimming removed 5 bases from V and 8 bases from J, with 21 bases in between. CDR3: CASSDSGQGRGEKLFF. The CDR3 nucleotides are TGTGCCAGCAGCGACTCAGGGCAGGGCAGGGGAGAAAAACTGTTTTTT.

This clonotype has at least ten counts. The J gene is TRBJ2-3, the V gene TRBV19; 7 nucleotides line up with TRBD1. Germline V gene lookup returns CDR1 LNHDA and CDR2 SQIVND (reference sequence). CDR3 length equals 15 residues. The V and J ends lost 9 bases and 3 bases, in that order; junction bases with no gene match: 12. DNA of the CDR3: TGTGCCAGCTGGGCCACAGGGGAGAGAACAGATACGCAGTATTTT. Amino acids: CASWATGERTDTQYF.

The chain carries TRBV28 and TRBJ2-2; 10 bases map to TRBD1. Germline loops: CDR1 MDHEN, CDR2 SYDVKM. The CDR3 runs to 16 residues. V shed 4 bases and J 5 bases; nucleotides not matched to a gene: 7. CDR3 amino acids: CASSSPDRGDTGELFF. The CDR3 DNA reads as TGTGCCAGCAGTTCTCCGGACAGGGGGGATACCGGGGAGCTGTTTTTT.

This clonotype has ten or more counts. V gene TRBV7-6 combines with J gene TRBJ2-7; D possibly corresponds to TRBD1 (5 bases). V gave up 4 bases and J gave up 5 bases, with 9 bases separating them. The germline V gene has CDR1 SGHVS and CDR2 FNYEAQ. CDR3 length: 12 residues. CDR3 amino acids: CASSSRVDEQYF. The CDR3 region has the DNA TGTGCCAGCAGCTCCAGGGTTGACGAGCAGTACTTC.

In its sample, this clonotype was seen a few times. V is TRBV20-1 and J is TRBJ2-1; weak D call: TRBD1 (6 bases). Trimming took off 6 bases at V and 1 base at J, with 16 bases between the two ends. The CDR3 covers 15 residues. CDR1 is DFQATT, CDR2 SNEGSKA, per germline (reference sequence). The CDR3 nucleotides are TGCAGTGCAGAGGATAACAGGGCATCCTACAATGAGCAGTTCTTC. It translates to CSAEDNRASYNEQFF.

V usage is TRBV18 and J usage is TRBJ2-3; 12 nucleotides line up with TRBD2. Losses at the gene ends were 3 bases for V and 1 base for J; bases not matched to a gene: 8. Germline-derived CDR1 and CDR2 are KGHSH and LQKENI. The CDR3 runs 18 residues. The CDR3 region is CASSPGLAGPPGTDTQYF. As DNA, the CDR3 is TGTGCCAGCTCACCCGGACTAGCGGGGCCCCCTGGCACAGATACGCAGTATTTT.

CDR3 sequence: CASSLYGSGTGANVLTF. The CDR3 region has the DNA TGTGCCAGCAGCTTATACGGTTCGGGTACTGGGGCCAACGTCCTGACTTTC. The chain carries TRBV11-3 and TRBJ2-6; D call uncertain. Per the germline V gene, CDR1 is SGHNT and CDR2 is YENEEA. The V end was cut by 2 bases, the J end by 2 bases, with 13 bases between. This CDR3 has 17 amino acids.